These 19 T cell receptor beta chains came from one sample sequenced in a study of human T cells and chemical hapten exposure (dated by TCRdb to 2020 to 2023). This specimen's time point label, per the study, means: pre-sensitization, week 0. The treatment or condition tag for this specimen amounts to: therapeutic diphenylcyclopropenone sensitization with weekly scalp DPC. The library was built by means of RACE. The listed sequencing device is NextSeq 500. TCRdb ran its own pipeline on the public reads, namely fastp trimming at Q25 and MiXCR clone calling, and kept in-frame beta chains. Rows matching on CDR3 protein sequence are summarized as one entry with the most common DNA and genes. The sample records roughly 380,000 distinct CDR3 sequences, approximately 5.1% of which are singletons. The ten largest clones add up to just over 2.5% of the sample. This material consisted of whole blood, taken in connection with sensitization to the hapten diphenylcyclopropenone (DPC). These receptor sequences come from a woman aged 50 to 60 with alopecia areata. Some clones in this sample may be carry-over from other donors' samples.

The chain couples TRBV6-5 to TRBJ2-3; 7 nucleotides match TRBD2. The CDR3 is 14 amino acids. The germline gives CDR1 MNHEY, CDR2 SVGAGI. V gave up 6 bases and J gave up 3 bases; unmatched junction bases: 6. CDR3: CASSPILATDTQYF. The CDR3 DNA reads TGTGCCAGCAGCCCGATACTAGCGACAGATACGCAGTATTTT.

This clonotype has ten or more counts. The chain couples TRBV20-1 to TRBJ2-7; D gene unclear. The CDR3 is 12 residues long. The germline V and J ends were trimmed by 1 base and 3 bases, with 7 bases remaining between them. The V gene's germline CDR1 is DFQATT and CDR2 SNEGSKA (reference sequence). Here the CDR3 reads CSARGLHYEQYF. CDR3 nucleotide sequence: TGCAGTGCTAGAGGACTTCACTACGAGCAGTACTTC.

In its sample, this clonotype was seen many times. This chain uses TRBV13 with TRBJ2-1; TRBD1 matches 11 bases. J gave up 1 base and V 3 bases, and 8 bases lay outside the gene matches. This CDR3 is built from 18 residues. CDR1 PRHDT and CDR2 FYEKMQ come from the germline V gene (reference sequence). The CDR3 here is CASSFRDRGAPSYNEQFF. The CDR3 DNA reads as TGTGCCAGCAGCTTCCGGGACAGGGGGGCCCCTTCCTACAATGAGCAGTTCTTC. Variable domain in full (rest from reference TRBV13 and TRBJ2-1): AAGVIQSPRHLIKEKRETATLKCYPIPRHDTVYWYQQGPGQDPQFLISFYEKMQSDKGSIPDRFSAQQFSDYHSELNMSSLELGDSALYFCASSFRDRGAPSYNEQFFGPGTRLTVL.

This CDR3 reads CSAKGQGVSEQYF. DNA of the CDR3: TGCAGTGCGAAGGGGCAGGGGGTCTCCGAGCAGTACTTC. The chain is built from TRBV20-1 and TRBJ2-7, with 7 bases that match TRBD1. This CDR3 region has 13 residues. The junction had 11 bases not matched to a gene; V was cut back by 6 bases and J by 6 bases. Looked up from germline, CDR1 is DFQATT and CDR2 is SNEGSKA (reference sequence).

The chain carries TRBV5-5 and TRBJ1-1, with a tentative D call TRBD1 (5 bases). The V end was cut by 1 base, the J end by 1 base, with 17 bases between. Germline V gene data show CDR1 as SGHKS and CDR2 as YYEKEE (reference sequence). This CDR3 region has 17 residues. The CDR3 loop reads CASSLRFPGPTNTEAFF. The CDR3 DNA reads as TGTGCCAGCAGCTTGAGGTTCCCAGGGCCGACGAACACTGAAGCTTTCTTT.

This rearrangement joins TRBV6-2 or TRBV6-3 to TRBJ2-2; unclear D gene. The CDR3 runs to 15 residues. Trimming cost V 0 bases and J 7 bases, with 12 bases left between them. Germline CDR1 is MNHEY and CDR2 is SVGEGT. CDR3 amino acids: CASSYSIARIGELFF. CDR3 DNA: TGTGCCAGCAGTTACTCGATTGCCCGGATCGGGGAGCTGTTTTTT.

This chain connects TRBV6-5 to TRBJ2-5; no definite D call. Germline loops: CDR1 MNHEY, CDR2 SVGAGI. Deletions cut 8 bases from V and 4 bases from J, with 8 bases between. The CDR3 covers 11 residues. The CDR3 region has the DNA TGTGCCAGCGAGGCCGGAGAGACCCAGTACTTC. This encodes CASEAGETQYF.

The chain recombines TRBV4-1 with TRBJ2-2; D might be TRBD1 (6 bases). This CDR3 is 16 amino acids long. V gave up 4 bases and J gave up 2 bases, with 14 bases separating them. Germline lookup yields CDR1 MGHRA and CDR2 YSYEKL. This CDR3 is CASSLRTGTNTGELFF. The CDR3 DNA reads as TGCGCCAGCAGCCTCCGAACAGGGACCAACACCGGGGAGCTGTTTTTT.

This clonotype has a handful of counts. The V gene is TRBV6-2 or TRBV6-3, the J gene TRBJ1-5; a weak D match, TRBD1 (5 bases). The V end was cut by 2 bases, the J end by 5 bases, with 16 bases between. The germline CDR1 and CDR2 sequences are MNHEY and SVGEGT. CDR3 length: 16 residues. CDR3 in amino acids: CASSYGANQGDQPQHF. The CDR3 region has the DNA TGTGCCAGCAGTTACGGGGCCAATCAGGGAGATCAGCCCCAGCATTTT.

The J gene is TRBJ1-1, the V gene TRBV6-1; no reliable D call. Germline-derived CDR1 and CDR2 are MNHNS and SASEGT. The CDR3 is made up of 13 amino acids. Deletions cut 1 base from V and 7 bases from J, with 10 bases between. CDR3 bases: TGTGCCAGCAGTGAAGTTGTCGCCCGTGAAGCTTTCTTT. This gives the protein CASSEVVAREAFF.

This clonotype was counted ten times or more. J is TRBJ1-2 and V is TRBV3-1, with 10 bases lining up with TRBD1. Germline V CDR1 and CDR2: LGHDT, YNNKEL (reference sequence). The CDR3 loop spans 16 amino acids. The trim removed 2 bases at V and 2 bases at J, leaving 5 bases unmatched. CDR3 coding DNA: TGTGCCAGCAGCCAACTTTGGACAGGGGGGAACTATGGCTACACCTTC. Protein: CASSQLWTGGNYGYTF.

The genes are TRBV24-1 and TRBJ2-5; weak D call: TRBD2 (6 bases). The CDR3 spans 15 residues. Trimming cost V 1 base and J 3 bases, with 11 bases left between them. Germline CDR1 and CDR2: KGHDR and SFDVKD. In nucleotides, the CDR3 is TGTGCCACCAGTGATTTCAACGGGGAGGAAGAGACCCAGTACTTC. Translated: CATSDFNGEEETQYF.

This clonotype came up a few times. The CDR3 DNA reads TGTGCCAGCAGCCCGCGACCGGGCACTGAAGCTTTCTTT. Translated, it gives CASSPRPGTEAFF. V gene TRBV3-1 combines with J gene TRBJ1-1; D uncertain. Germline V CDR1 and CDR2: LGHDT, YNNKEL (reference sequence). The CDR3 contains 13 residues. Trimming removed 4 bases at V and 4 bases at J, with 10 bases between.

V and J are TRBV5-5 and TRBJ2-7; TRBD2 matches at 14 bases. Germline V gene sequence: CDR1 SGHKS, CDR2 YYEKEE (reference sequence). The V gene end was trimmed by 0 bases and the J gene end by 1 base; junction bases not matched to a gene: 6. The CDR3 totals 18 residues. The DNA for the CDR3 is TGTGCCAGCAGCTTGGTCGCGGGACTAGCGGGGGTTTCCTACGAGCAGTACTTC. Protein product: CASSLVAGLAGVSYEQYF. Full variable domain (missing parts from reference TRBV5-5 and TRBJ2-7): DAGVTQSPTHLIKTRGQQVTLRCSPISGHKSVSWYQQVLGQGPQFIFQYYEKEERGRGNFPDRFSARQFPNYSSELNVNALLLGDSALYLCASSLVAGLAGVSYEQYFGPGTRLTVT.

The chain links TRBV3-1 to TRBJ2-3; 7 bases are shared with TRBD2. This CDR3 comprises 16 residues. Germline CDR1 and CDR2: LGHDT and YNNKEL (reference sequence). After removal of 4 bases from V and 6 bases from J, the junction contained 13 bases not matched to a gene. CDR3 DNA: TGTGCCAGCAGCCCCAGCGGGACTTCTGGCTTCGATACGCAGTATTTT. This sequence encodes CASSPSGTSGFDTQYF.

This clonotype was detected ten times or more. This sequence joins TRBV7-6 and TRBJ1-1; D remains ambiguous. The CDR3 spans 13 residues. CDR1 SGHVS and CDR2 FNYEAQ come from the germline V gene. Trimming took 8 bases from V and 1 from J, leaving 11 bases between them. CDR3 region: CASGWTKNTEAFF. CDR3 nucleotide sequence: TGTGCCAGCGGGTGGACGAAGAACACTGAAGCTTTCTTT.

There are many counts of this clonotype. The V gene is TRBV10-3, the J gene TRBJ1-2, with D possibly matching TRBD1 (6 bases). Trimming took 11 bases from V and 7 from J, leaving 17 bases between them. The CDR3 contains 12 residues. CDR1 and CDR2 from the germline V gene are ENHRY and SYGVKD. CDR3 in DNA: TGTGCCTCTCTCCGGGACAATGCTGGCTACACCTTC. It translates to CASLRDNAGYTF.

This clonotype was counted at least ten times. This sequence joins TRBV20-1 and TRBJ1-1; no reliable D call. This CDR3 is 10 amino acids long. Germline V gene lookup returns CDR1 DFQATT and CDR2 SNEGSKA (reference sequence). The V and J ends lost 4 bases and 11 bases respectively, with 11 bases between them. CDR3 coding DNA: TGCAGTGCTAAGGGCCGTGTGGCTTTCTTT. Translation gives CSAKGRVAFF.

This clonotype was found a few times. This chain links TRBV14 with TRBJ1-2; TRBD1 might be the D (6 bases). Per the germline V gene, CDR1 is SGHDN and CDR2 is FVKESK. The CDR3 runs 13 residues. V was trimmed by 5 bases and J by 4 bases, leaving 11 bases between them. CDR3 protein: CASSYGQSYGYTF. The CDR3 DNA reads TGTGCCAGCAGCTACGGACAGAGCTATGGCTACACCTTC.